Here is one TCR beta chain with its context. As yet, its antigen is unknown. This sample was taken from a study of memory CD4+ T cells and cytomegalovirus serostatus. V lost 1 base and J lost 2, with 18 bases in between. The length of the CDR3 is 18 residues. The sort gate was single viable CD3+CD4+CD8-CD45RO+ cells for memory CD4+ T cells. After thawing, CD4+ T cells were positively selected. Profiling relied on immunoSEQ multiplex PCR, and the TCRdb table lists in-frame clones only, not all of them. The table has around 88,000 clones, 80% seen once. General study findings and limits: Of roughly 180 reported CMV TCRbeta sequences, 55 to 80 were found in memory CD4+ repertoires.

The material sequenced was memory CD4+ T cells from blood. This clonotype originated in an adult in good health and CMV-seropositive. V gene TRBV23-1 combines with J gene TRBJ1-3; D uncertain. TRBV23-1 is an open reading frame, and its role is uncertain. The CDR3 reads CASSQFCSGQAPGNTIYF. The CDR3 bases are TGCGCCAGCAGTCAATTTTGTAGTGGGCAGGCCCCTGGAAACACCATATATTTT.